Presented here are 26 T cell receptor beta chains from one specimen sequenced in a study of vaccination and CD4 T cells after COVID-19. Treatment in this sample: roughly 10-day PBMC culture with coronavirus spike peptide pools or control peptides (ViraFEST assay). Sequencing of cultured CD4+ T cell DNA used the Oncomine TCR Beta short-read assay. TCRdb ran MiXCR on the PCR reads and lists one entry per CDR3 protein. Among about 12,000 distinct CDR3 sequences listed, 25% to 35% were seen once. Their recognized antigens are unknown. The sample consisted of CD4+ T cells from blood, cultured in vitro, taken before SARS-CoV-2 vaccination. The receptors come from a human donor who received a COVID-19 vaccine.

This chain connects TRBV12-3 or TRBV12-4 to TRBJ1-1; 8 positions agree with TRBD1. This CDR3 comprises 17 residues. V lost 6 bases, J lost 1 base, and 13 bases stayed unmatched. CDR3 nucleotide sequence: TGTGCCAGCAGGACCAGCCTCGCGGGGACAGGGAACACTGAAGCTTTCTTT. Amino acids: CASRTSLAGTGNTEAFF.

This clonotype was detected only a few times. The rearrangement links TRBV29-1 to TRBJ2-5; a possible D gene is TRBD2 (6 bases). The J call may be mistaken, given a closer DNA end match to TRBJ2-7. CDR1 is SQVTM and CDR2 is ANQGSEA in the germline V gene. CDR3 length: 13 residues. DNA of the CDR3: TGCAGCGTGGCAGCGGGCTATGCCTACGAGCAGTACTTC. Translating gives CSVAAGYAYEQYF.

The V call is TRBV7-9, the J call TRBJ2-7; D perhaps matches TRBD2 (7 bases). Trimming shortened V by 4 bases and J by 2 bases, and 18 bases separated the two germline ends. Germline assignment: CDR1 SEHNR and CDR2 FQNEAQ (reference sequence). This CDR3 contains 16 residues. This CDR3 reads CASSSAEGGAPYEQYF. CDR3 nucleotides: TGTGCCAGCAGCTCCGCCGAGGGGGGGGCCCCCTACGAGCAGTACTTC.

J is TRBJ2-1 and V is TRBV7-9, with 12 bases that match TRBD2. CDR1 is SEHNR, CDR2 FQNEAQ, per germline (reference sequence). CDR3 length: 16 amino acids. Germline trimming cut 5 bases from V and 3 bases from J; bases unmatched to any gene: 5. CDR3 region: CASSPATSGSYNEQFF. In DNA, the CDR3 is TGTGCCAGCAGCCCGGCGACTAGCGGGAGCTACAATGAGCAGTTCTTC.

The chain combines TRBV5-1 with TRBJ1-5; 9 bases are a match to TRBD1. CDR1 and CDR2 from the germline V gene are SGHRS and YFSETQ. V was pared by 4 bases and J by 6 bases, with 5 bases of the junction left unmatched. The CDR3 is 14 amino acids. The CDR3: CASSETGGGQPQHF. The CDR3 region has the DNA TGCGCCAGCAGCGAAACAGGGGGCGGTCAGCCCCAGCATTTT.

The chain has TRBV20-1 and TRBJ2-5, with 15 nucleotides matching TRBD2. CDR1 is DFQATT and CDR2 is SNEGSKA in the germline V gene (reference sequence). This CDR3 region has 17 residues. The trim removed 6 bases at V and 1 base at J, leaving 9 bases unmatched. In DNA form, the CDR3 reads TGCAGTGCCCGGACTAGCGGGGGGGTCATACCCCAAGAGACCCAGTACTTC. It is translated as CSARTSGGVIPQETQYF.

This clonotype was found a few times. This rearrangement joins TRBV15 to TRBJ2-3, with 12 bases identical to TRBD2. The length of the CDR3 is 18 residues. In germline, CDR1 is LNHNV, CDR2 YYDKDF (reference sequence). Trimming took 0 bases from V and 0 from J; bases not matched to a gene: 4. The CDR3 sequence: CATSRDLGTSGSTDTQYF. DNA for the CDR3: TGTGCCACCAGCAGAGATCTAGGGACTAGCGGGAGCACAGATACGCAGTATTTT. Supplemented by reference TRBV15 and TRBJ2-3, the full variable domain reads DAMVIQNPRYQVTQFGKPVTLSCSQTLNHNVMYWYQQKSSQAPKLLFHYYDKDFNNEADTPDNFQSRRPNTSFCFLDIRSPGLGDTAMYLCATSRDLGTSGSTDTQYFGPGTRLTVL.

There are a few counts of this clonotype. The CDR3 nucleotides are TGTGCCTGGAGTCTTATTAGGACAGCTTATAATTCACCCCTCCACTTT. It is translated as CAWSLIRTAYNSPLHF. The chain recombines TRBV30 with TRBJ1-6; D may be TRBD1 (6 bases). The CDR3 loop spans 16 amino acids. The germline V gene encodes CDR1 GTSNPN and CDR2 SVGIG (reference sequence). Trimming cost V 2 bases and J 4 bases, with 15 bases left between them.

The chain combines TRBV10-1 with TRBJ2-7, with 12 bases fitting TRBD1. The germline V gene has CDR1 WNHNN and CDR2 SYGVQD (reference sequence). The CDR3 has 17 residues. J gave up 5 bases and V 2 bases, and 10 bases lay outside the gene matches. This CDR3 reads CASSEASGTGGRNEQYF. CDR3 in DNA: TGCGCCAGCAGTGAGGCATCCGGGACAGGGGGCCGGAACGAGCAGTACTTC.

This clonotype was detected a few times. The chain joins TRBV6-4 to TRBJ2-2; no clear D. V was shortened by 3 bases and J by 7 bases, with 6 bases between the two germline ends. Germline CDR1 and CDR2: MRHNA and SNTAGT. The CDR3 length is 12 residues. As DNA, the CDR3 is TGTGCCAGCAGTGAGCGGTACGGGGAGCTGTTTTTT. Translating it yields CASSERYGELFF.

This chain links TRBV5-8 with TRBJ2-3; D uncertain. Trimming cost V 3 bases and J 4 bases, with 9 bases left between them. The CDR3 extends over 13 amino acids. Germline V gene data show CDR1 as SGHTS and CDR2 as YDEGEE. The DNA for the CDR3 is TGTGCCAGCAGCTCTATCCGGGCAGATACGCAGTATTTT. This codes for CASSSIRADTQYF.

J is TRBJ2-7 and V is TRBV12-3 or TRBV12-4; 14 nucleotides align to TRBD2. This CDR3 has 20 amino acids. Unmatched junction bases numbered 12, after V lost 0 bases and J lost 2 bases. The CDR3 here is CASSLARQGLAGARTYEQYF. The CDR3 DNA sequence: TGTGCCAGCAGTTTAGCTAGACAGGGACTAGCGGGGGCCCGTACCTACGAGCAGTACTTC.

The chain links TRBV15 to TRBJ1-4, with D hard to call. This CDR3 has 12 amino acids. Trimming removed 1 base from V and 7 bases from J, with 4 bases in between. Germline V gives CDR1 LNHNV, CDR2 YYDKDF (reference sequence). CDR3 nucleotides: TGTGCCACCAGCAGAGCCACTGAAAAACTGTTTTTT. Its translation: CATSRATEKLFF.

This clonotype is deemed medium-sized. This chain uses TRBV19 with TRBJ2-5; D uncertain. The CDR3 totals 13 residues. The germline V gene encodes CDR1 LNHDA and CDR2 SQIVND (reference sequence). V dropped 5 bases and J dropped 1 base, with 8 bases sitting between them. The CDR3 nucleotides are TGTGCCAGTAGTGCCCACCGCCAAGAGACCCAGTACTTC. It codes for CASSAHRQETQYF.

The chain joins TRBV18 to TRBJ2-2; 8 bases fit TRBD1. V shed 3 bases and J 3 bases; nucleotides not matched to a gene: 6. Germline V gives CDR1 KGHSH, CDR2 LQKENI. This CDR3 comprises 16 residues. The CDR3 loop is CASSPLRDRYTGELFF. DNA of the CDR3: TGTGCCAGCTCACCCCTTCGGGACAGGTACACCGGGGAGCTGTTTTTT. Filled out from reference TRBV18 and TRBJ2-2, the complete variable domain reads NAGVMQNPRHLVRRRGQEARLRCSPMKGHSHVYWYRQLPEEGLKFMVYLQKENIIDESGMPKERFSAEFPKEGPSILRIQQVVRGDSAAYFCASSPLRDRYTGELFFGEGSRLTVL.

The J gene is TRBJ2-3, the V gene TRBV5-4; 15 bases are a match to TRBD2. V lost 4 bases and J lost 2; bases outside the gene matches: 5. Germline assignment: CDR1 SGHNT and CDR2 YYREEE (reference sequence). CDR3 length: 17 amino acids. The CDR3 coding sequence is TGTGCCAGCAGCCCACGGACTAGCGGGGGGGCCACAGATACGCAGTATTTT. Amino acid sequence: CASSPRTSGGATDTQYF. The variable domain in full, completed from reference TRBV5-4 and TRBJ2-3, reads ETGVTQSPTHLIKTRGQQVTLRCSSQSGHNTVSWYQQALGQGPQFIFQYYREEENGRGNFPPRFSGLQFPNYSSELNVNALELDDSALYLCASSPRTSGGATDTQYFGPGTRLTVL.

Worth noting for this clonotype: One end of the junction fails to match germline, which may point to a read error. V and J are TRBV6-5 and TRBJ2-5, with D unresolved. The CDR3 sequence is 16 residues long. CDR1 MNHEY and CDR2 SVGAGI come from the germline V gene. The CDR3 nucleotides read TGTGCCAGCAGTTACTCGCGCCCTGGGCAACAAGAGACCCAGCACTTC. This translates into CASSYSRPGQQETQHF.

This clonotype was seen only a few times. The V and J genes are TRBV21-1 and TRBJ1-4; TRBD1 is the table's D call, not checked against the DNA. TRBV21-1 is assigned pseudogene status. The CDR3 covers 17 residues. The CDR3, as DNA: TGTGCCAGCAGCAAGGAACCGGGCGGGGCCCGGGATGAAAAACTGTTTTTT. Its protein is CASSKEPGGARDEKLFF.

This clonotype was detected a few times. The rearrangement joins TRBV9 to TRBJ2-1; D ambiguous. CDR3 length: 16 amino acids. CDR1 is SGDLS, CDR2 YYNGEE, per germline. V lost 0 bases and J lost 1, with 11 bases in between. CDR3 nucleotides: TGTGCCAGCAGCGTAGGGTTTCGGGTTTCCTACAATGAGCAGTTCTTC. It is translated as CASSVGFRVSYNEQFF.

The chain employs TRBV6-1 and TRBJ2-2; 8 positions match TRBD2. The CDR3 is 14 amino acids. With 7 bases clipped from V and 7 bases from J, the junction kept 8 bases outside the gene matches. Germline assignment: CDR1 MNHNS and CDR2 SASEGT. CDR3 sequence reads: CASINQGLGGELFF. Written as DNA, the CDR3 is TGTGCCAGCATAAACCAGGGACTAGGCGGGGAGCTGTTTTTT.

This clonotype was counted a few times. The J gene is TRBJ2-1, the V gene TRBV20-1; possibly TRBD2 for D (5 bases). Germline V gene data show CDR1 as DFQATT and CDR2 as SNEGSKA (reference sequence). The V end lost 4 bases, the J end lost 5 bases, and 21 bases lay between the germline ends. There are 16 residues in the CDR3. The CDR3 coding sequence is TGCAGTGCTACGAGGGCAGACCGACTCACTAACAATGAGCAGTTCTTC. As protein: CSATRADRLTNNEQFF.

This clonotype has only a few counts. CDR3 loop: CASSFELRHHWNRNQPQHF. The CDR3 DNA reads TGTGCCAGCAGCTTCGAGTTAAGACACCACTGGAACCGCAATCAGCCCCAGCATTTT. J is TRBJ1-5 and V is TRBV7-8; D is ambiguous. Germline values: CDR1 SGHVS, CDR2 FQNEAQ. This CDR3 has 19 amino acids. Trimming shortened V by 3 bases and J by 2 bases, and 23 bases separated the two germline ends.

Only a few counts were recorded for this clonotype. This chain links TRBV7-3 with TRBJ1-1; D remains unclear. The germline V gene has CDR1 SGHTA and CDR2 FQGTGA. Trimming cost V 0 bases and J 1 base, with 12 bases left between them. This CDR3 has 16 residues. CDR3 loop: CASSLTTVGGNTEAFF. The DNA for the CDR3 is TGTGCCAGCAGCTTAACGACTGTAGGAGGGAACACTGAAGCTTTCTTT.

V is TRBV30 and J is TRBJ1-6; TRBD1 agrees at 7 bases. The germline V gene has CDR1 GTSNPN and CDR2 SVGIG (reference sequence). With V trimmed by 2 bases and J by 0 bases, 7 bases remained unmatched. The CDR3 is 17 amino acids. CDR3: CAWSPQGIASYNSPLHF. CDR3 bases: TGTGCCTGGAGTCCACAGGGGATTGCCTCCTATAATTCACCCCTCCACTTT.

This clonotype was seen only once. The rearrangement uses TRBV5-1 and TRBJ2-7; D is ambiguous. V was shortened by 3 bases and J by 6 bases, with 10 bases between the two germline ends. The CDR3 consists of 12 residues. CDR1 is SGHRS, CDR2 YFSETQ, per germline. The CDR3 region is CASSSWLGEQYF. As DNA, the CDR3 is TGCGCCAGCAGCTCATGGTTGGGCGAGCAGTACTTC.

The rearrangement links TRBV27 to TRBJ1-2; 7 nucleotides align to TRBD1. The CDR3 runs 14 residues. From germline, CDR1 is MNHEY and CDR2 SMNVEV (reference sequence). Trimming at V came to 4 bases and at J to 2 bases, leaving 4 bases not matched to a gene. CDR3 nucleotide sequence: TGTGCCAGCAGTTCTCGGACAGGAAACTATGGCTACACCTTC. It codes for CASSSRTGNYGYTF.